These 9 T cell receptor beta chains came from one sample sequenced in a study of shared clonotypes between healthy human individuals. Clones were sequenced by immunoSEQ multiplex PCR, and TCRdb holds only the in-frame ones, with some missing. The sample has some 2,400,000 clones; more than 90% are singletons. What was sequenced was naive CD4+ T cells sorted from blood. Subset of the sample: CD45RA+ positively selected. The receptors derive from a man aged 18-30 years in good health.

The chain combines TRBV29-1 with TRBJ2-2, with D perhaps matching TRBD1 or TRBD2 (6 bases each). V lost 8 bases and J 4 bases, leaving 17 bases between the germline ends. The germline V gene encodes CDR1 SQVTM and CDR2 ANQGSEA. The CDR3 spans 14 residues. The CDR3 here is CSTIEGGITGELFF. CDR3 DNA sequence: TGCAGCACGATTGAGGGGGGAATCACCGGGGAGCTGTTTTTT.

As concerns this clone: The identical CDR3 is also encoded by other nucleotide sequences in the sample. This sequence joins TRBV7-2 and TRBJ2-6; D may be TRBD2 (6 bases). Per the germline V gene, CDR1 is SGHTA and CDR2 is FQGNSA. The CDR3 loop spans 16 amino acids. Trimming left V 1 base short and J 1 base short, with 8 bases between. The CDR3 sequence is CASSLVGRSGANVLTF. CDR3 in DNA: TGTGCCAGCAGCTTAGTAGGGAGGTCTGGGGCCAACGTCCTGACTTTC.

The rearrangement links TRBV5-4 to TRBJ1-1, with TRBD1 identical over 9 bases. The trim removed 3 bases at V and 7 bases at J, leaving 16 bases unmatched. Germline V CDR1 and CDR2: SGHNT, YYREEE (reference sequence). This CDR3 has 17 residues. The CDR3 sequence is CASSSTGTGTRGDEAFF. DNA for the CDR3: TGTGCCAGCAGCTCGACCGGGACAGGGACTCGAGGGGATGAAGCTTTCTTT. The entire variable domain, with the rest obtained from reference TRBV5-4 and TRBJ1-1, is as follows: ETGVTQSPTHLIKTRGQQVTLRCSSQSGHNTVSWYQQALGQGPQFIFQYYREEENGRGNFPPRFSGLQFPNYSSELNVNALELDDSALYLCASSSTGTGTRGDEAFFGQGTRLTVV.

V gene TRBV7-3 combines with J gene TRBJ1-1; D unclear. The CDR3 sequence is 14 residues long. V shed 4 bases and J shed 2 bases, with 11 bases lying between them. The germline CDR1 and CDR2 sequences are SGHTA and FQGTGA. Written as DNA, the CDR3 is TGTGCCAGCAGCTCCGGGTGGCAAAACACTGAAGCTTTCTTT. This sequence encodes CASSSGWQNTEAFF.

The chain uses TRBV9 and TRBJ2-1; the match to TRBD2 covers 7 bases. V was pared by 5 bases and J by 8 bases, with 13 bases of the junction left unmatched. The CDR3 totals 15 residues. Per the germline V gene, CDR1 is SGDLS and CDR2 is YYNGEE. CDR3 in DNA: TGTGCCAGCAGTCCCAAAGCGGGATTAATTGATGAGCAGTTCTTC. Residues: CASSPKAGLIDEQFF. Drawing the rest from reference TRBV9 and TRBJ2-1, the complete variable domain is DSGVTQTPKHLITATGQRVTLRCSPRSGDLSVYWYQQSLDQGLQFLIQYYNGEERAKGNILERFSAQQFPDLHSELNLSSLELGDSALYFCASSPKAGLIDEQFFGPGTRLTVL.

The chain joins TRBV27 to TRBJ2-7; 7 bases map to TRBD1. Looked up from germline, CDR1 is MNHEY and CDR2 is SMNVEV (reference sequence). J gave up 6 bases and V 6 bases, and 14 bases lay outside the gene matches. CDR3 size: 15 residues. The CDR3 region has the DNA TGTGCCAGCAGCCCAATACGACAGGGATCGGGCGAGCAGTACTTC. It translates to CASSPIRQGSGEQYF.

V and J are TRBV11-3 and TRBJ2-7; D is perhaps TRBD2 (5 bases). The V end lost 5 bases, the J end lost 3 bases, and 17 bases lay between the germline ends. This CDR3 spans 15 amino acids. Looked up from germline, CDR1 is SGHNT and CDR2 is YENEEA. The CDR3 reads CASSLGRGWDYEQYF. For the CDR3, the DNA is TGTGCCAGCAGCCTAGGCCGGGGATGGGACTACGAGCAGTACTTC.

This clone was picked up one time. The V gene is TRBV5-6, the J gene TRBJ1-6; D not certain. The CDR3 extends over 15 amino acids. The ends were cut back, 0 bases at V and 9 bases at J, with 13 bases in the middle. Germline-derived CDR1 and CDR2 are SGHDT and YYEEEE. Here the CDR3 DNA reads TGTGCCAGCAGCTTGGTATCTAAGGCAGCTTCACCCCTCCACTTT. Its translation: CASSLVSKAASPLHF.

The chain couples TRBV11-2 to TRBJ2-3; D uncertain. The CDR3 is 15 amino acids. V was pared by 3 bases and J by 1 base, with 11 bases between. Germline V CDR1 and CDR2: SGHAT, FQNNGV. The CDR3 is CASSFLRQGTDTQYF. The CDR3 DNA reads as TGTGCCAGCAGCTTTCTTCGCCAGGGCACAGATACGCAGTATTTT.